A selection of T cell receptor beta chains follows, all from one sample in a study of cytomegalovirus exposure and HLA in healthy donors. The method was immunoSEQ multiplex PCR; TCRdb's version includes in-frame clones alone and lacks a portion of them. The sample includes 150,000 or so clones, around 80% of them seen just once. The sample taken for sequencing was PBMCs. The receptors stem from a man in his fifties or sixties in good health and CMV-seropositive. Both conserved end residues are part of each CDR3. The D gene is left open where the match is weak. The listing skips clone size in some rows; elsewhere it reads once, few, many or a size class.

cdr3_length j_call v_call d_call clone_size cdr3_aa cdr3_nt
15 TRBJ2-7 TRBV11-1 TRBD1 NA CASSFRDRGSYEQYF TGTGCCAGCAGCTTCCGGGACAGGGGTTCCTACGAGCAGTACTTC
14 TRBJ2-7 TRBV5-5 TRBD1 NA CASSPGTGTYEQYF TGTGCCAGCAGTCCCGGGACAGGGACTTACGAGCAGTACTTC
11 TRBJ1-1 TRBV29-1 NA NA CSGERNTEAFF TGCAGCGGCGAAAGGAACACTGAAGCTTTCTTT
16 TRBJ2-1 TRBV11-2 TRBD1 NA CASSFEGNRGPNEQFF TGTGCCAGCAGCTTCGAAGGAAATAGGGGGCCCAATGAGCAGTTCTTC
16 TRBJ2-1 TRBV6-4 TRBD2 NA CASSVGVAGGPGEQFF TGTGCCAGCAGTGTCGGGGTAGCGGGAGGGCCCGGTGAGCAGTTCTTC
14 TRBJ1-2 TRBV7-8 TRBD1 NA CASSPRTGVDGYTF TGTGCCAGCAGCCCACGGACAGGGGTGGATGGCTACACCTTC
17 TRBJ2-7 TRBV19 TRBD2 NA CASSSLPGGTQAYEQYF TGTGCCAGTAGTTCCCTCCCGGGGGGGACTCAAGCCTACGAGCAGTACTTC
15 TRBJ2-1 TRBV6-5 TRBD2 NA CASSIGGVSYNEQFF TGTGCCTCCAGTATCGGGGGGGTGTCCTACAATGAGCAGTTCTTC
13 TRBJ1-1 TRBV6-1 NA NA CASREDWRTEAFF TGTGCCAGCAGGGAGGATTGGCGCACTGAAGCTTTCTTT
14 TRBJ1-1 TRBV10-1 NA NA CASSENSFNTEAFF TGCGCCAGCAGTGAGAACAGCTTTAACACTGAAGCTTTCTTT
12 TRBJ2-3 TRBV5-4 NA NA CASSLPGDTQYF TGTGCCAGCAGCCTTCCGGGAGATACGCAGTATTTT
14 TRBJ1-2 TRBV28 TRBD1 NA CASSRGTVNYGYTF TGTGCCAGCAGCCGAGGGACAGTTAACTATGGCTACACCTTC
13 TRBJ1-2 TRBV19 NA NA CASRGSDLPGYTF TGTGCCTCACGAGGCAGCGACTTGCCTGGCTACACCTTC
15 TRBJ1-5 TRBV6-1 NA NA CASSVLAGRNQPQHF TGTGCCAGCAGTGTCCTCGCAGGGCGAAATCAGCCCCAGCATTTT
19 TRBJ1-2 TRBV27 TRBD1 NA CASSLRPSPKGQGVAGYTF TGTGCCAGCAGTTTACGGCCCTCTCCTAAGGGACAGGGGGTCGCTGGCTACACCTTC
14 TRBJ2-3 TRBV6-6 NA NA CASTPSGREDTQYF TGTGCCAGTACTCCCTCGGGTCGGGAGGATACGCAGTATTTT
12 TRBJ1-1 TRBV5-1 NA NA CASSLGFAEAFF TGCGCCAGCAGCTTGGGTTTCGCTGAAGCTTTCTTT
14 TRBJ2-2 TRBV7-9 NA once CASSAGFLNGELFF TGTGCCAGCAGCGCGGGGTTTCTGAACGGGGAGCTGTTTTTT
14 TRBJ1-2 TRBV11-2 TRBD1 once CASSLGTAVYGYTF TGTGCCAGCAGCCTCGGGACAGCAGTCTATGGCTACACCTTC
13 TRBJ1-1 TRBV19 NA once CASSSGGSSEAFF TGTGCCAGTAGCTCCGGGGGGAGCAGTGAAGCTTTCTTT
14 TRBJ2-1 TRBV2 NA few CASSEEGLGNEQFF TGTGCCAGCAGTGAAGAGGGGTTGGGCAATGAGCAGTTCTTC
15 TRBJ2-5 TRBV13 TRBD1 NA CASSSGTGGSETQYF TGTGCCAGCAGCTCAGGGACAGGGGGCTCGGAGACCCAGTACTTC
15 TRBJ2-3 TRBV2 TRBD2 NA CASRGLALPTDTQYF TGTGCCAGCAGAGGACTAGCGCTTCCCACAGATACGCAGTATTTT
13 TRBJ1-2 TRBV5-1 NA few CASSLASNYGYTF TGCGCCAGCAGCTTGGCATCTAACTATGGCTACACCTTC
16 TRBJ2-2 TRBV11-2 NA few CASSLLRGRSTGELFF TGTGCCAGCAGCTTACTTCGCGGGCGGTCCACCGGGGAGCTGTTTTTT
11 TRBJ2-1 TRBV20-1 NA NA CSAPFYNEQFF TGCAGTGCCCCCTTCTACAATGAGCAGTTCTTC